The present TCR beta chain was sequenced within a study of blood T cell repertoires in COVID-19. Study-level information: Researchers got acute and convalescent COVID-19 samples from the United States, Italy and Spain. Nucleic acid was either cDNA or gDNA, and it came from T cells, B-cell-depleted T cells, or PBMCs.

The CDR3 has 13 residues. Per the germline V gene, CDR1 is SGHRS and CDR2 is YFSETQ. V lost 4 bases and J lost 6; bases outside the gene matches: 5. Per the study methods: Estimates of nucleated cell counts were drawn from the amplification of reference gene primers. This table comes from immunoSEQ multiplex PCR, and its TCRdb copy is limited to in-frame clones, with some not included. From that table come the V and J calls and clone size; the DNA was used to work out D and trimming. The data contain approximately 200,000 clones, around four fifths of them singletons. The sequenced sample was peripheral blood. The J gene is TRBJ1-2, the V gene TRBV5-1, with 8 bases aligning to TRBD1. The TCR originated in a human donor with acute or convalescent COVID-19. The donor label of this sample is uncertain. The CDR3 sequence: CASSRQGFDGYTF. In DNA, the CDR3 is TGCGCCAGCAGCCGACAGGGGTTCGATGGCTACACCTTC.